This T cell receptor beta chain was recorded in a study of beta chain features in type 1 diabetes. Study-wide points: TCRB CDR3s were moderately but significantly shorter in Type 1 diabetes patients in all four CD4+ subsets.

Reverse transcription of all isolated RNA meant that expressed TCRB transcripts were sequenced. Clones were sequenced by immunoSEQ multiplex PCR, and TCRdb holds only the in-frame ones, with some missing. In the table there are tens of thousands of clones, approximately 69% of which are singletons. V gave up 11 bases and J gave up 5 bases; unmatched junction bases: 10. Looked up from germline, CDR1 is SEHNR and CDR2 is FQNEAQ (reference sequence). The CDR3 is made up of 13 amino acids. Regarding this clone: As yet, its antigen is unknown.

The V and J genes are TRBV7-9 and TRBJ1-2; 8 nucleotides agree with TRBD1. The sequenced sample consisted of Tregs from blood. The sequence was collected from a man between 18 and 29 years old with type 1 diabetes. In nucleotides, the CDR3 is TGTGCCGTCATCGGGGGGACAGGATATGGCTACACCTTC. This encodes CAVIGGTGYGYTF.